The 25 T cell receptor beta chains presented below share a single source sample, sequenced in a study of graft-versus-host responses after intestinal transplantation (dated by TCRdb to about 2021). Their cognate antigens are unknown. Interpreted using the paper, the time point label stands for: cells obtained before transplantation from donor or recipient. The library relied on the immunoSEQ multiplex PCR assay. Entries here come from immuneACCESS through TCRdb and include only in-frame sequences with V and J called. Some clones fail to appear in such tables; in the studies checked, an unresolved V gene covers under half of the shortfall, and the cause of the remainder is unknown. The sample table records about 90,000 clones; roughly 90% of these occur just once. Roughly 0.3% of the sample is taken by the ten largest. This material consisted of unstimulated CD4+ T cells sorted from spleen or lymph node cells, taken before intestinal transplant. The receptors were sampled from a human donor who received an intestinal transplant.

The rearrangement links TRBV9 to TRBJ2-1, with 13 positions matching TRBD2. V shed 3 bases, J shed 8 bases, and the junction held 8 bases outside the gene matches. Germline lookup yields CDR1 SGDLS and CDR2 YYNGEE. The CDR3 consists of 16 residues. The CDR3 is CASSAGGLAGVHEQFF. The CDR3 DNA reads TGTGCCAGCAGCGCAGGAGGACTAGCGGGAGTTCATGAGCAGTTCTTC.

The J gene is TRBJ2-6, the V gene TRBV7-9, with 7 bases matching TRBD1. Germline CDR1 and CDR2: SEHNR and FQNEAQ (reference sequence). Trimming at V came to 3 bases and at J to 5 bases, leaving 4 bases not matched to a gene. The length of the CDR3 is 15 residues. This chain's CDR3 is CASSFPQGRANVLTF. In nucleotides, the CDR3 is TGTGCCAGCAGCTTTCCACAGGGGAGGGCCAACGTCCTGACTTTC.

J is TRBJ2-7 and V is TRBV2, with TRBD2 identical over 14 bases. The germline V gene encodes CDR1 SNHLY and CDR2 FYNNEI. The J segment lost 4 bases and the V segment lost 7 bases, leaving 12 bases of the junction unmatched. This CDR3 comprises 17 residues. CDR3 coding DNA: TGTGCCAGCATTTGGAGGTTTGGGACTAGCGGGAGTTACGAGCAGTACTTC. It codes for CASIWRFGTSGSYEQYF.

V is TRBV27 and J is TRBJ2-6; D ambiguous. This CDR3 spans 15 amino acids. The ends were cut back, 6 bases at V and 0 bases at J, with 9 bases in the middle. The germline V gene has CDR1 MNHEY and CDR2 SMNVEV (reference sequence). The DNA for the CDR3 is TGTGCCAGCAGGGATCATAACTCTGGGGCCAACGTCCTGACTTTC. Encoded protein: CASRDHNSGANVLTF.

Only one count was recorded for this clone. The chain combines TRBV25-1 with TRBJ1-5; D might be TRBD1 (5 bases). Trimming cost V 1 base and J 0 bases, with 13 bases left between them. This CDR3 is 17 amino acids long. The germline V gene encodes CDR1 MGHDK and CDR2 SYGVNS. The CDR3 nucleotides read TGTGCCAGCAGTGAATCCGGGGGACGGTATAGCAATCAGCCCCAGCATTTT. This codes for CASSESGGRYSNQPQHF.

The CDR3 DNA is TGTGCCAGCAGCTCCGGGGGAGGATACTCTGGAAACACCATATATTTT. It encodes CASSSGGGYSGNTIYF. The chain combines TRBV7-3 with TRBJ1-3, with D perhaps TRBD1 (5 bases). The CDR3 runs to 16 residues. The germline CDR1 and CDR2 sequences are SGHTA and FQGTGA. Between the trimmed V and J ends, which lost 4 bases and 0 bases, there was a span of 13 bases.

This sequence joins TRBV6-1 and TRBJ2-7; D remains unclear. The length of the CDR3 is 13 residues. The V and J ends lost 3 bases and 0 bases respectively, with 6 bases between them. Germline CDR1 reads MNHNS; CDR2 reads SASEGT. Written as DNA, the CDR3 is TGTGCCAGCAGTGAGTCCTACTCCTACGAGCAGTACTTC. This gives the protein CASSESYSYEQYF.

The CDR3 spells CASSIFQGLSVGYTF. The CDR3 region has the DNA TGTGCCAGTAGTATATTCCAGGGGCTTTCGGTTGGCTACACCTTC. This chain connects TRBV19 to TRBJ1-2; D is perhaps TRBD1 (6 bases). The V end lost 2 bases, the J end lost 7 bases, and 17 bases lay between the germline ends. This CDR3 contains 15 residues. Germline CDR1 reads LNHDA; CDR2 reads SQIVND (reference sequence).

The chain combines TRBV9 with TRBJ2-1; a possible D gene is TRBD2 (6 bases). The V gene's germline CDR1 is SGDLS and CDR2 YYNGEE. The V end lost 4 bases, the J end lost 0 bases, and 17 bases lay between the germline ends. CDR3 length: 17 residues. The CDR3 reads CASSFRDWGSSYNEQFF. DNA of the CDR3: TGTGCCAGCAGCTTCCGGGACTGGGGAAGCTCCTACAATGAGCAGTTCTTC.

In regard to this clone: Other DNA sequences in the sample encode the same CDR3. This rearrangement joins TRBV6-5 to TRBJ1-1; 9 nucleotides match TRBD1. The CDR3 is 15 residues long. Germline lookup yields CDR1 MNHEY and CDR2 SVGAGI. After removal of 2 bases from V and 2 bases from J, the junction contained 3 bases not matched to a gene. CDR3 amino acids: CASSYGDRANTEAFF. The CDR3 nucleotides read TGTGCCAGCAGTTACGGGGACAGGGCTAACACTGAAGCTTTCTTT.

The chain uses TRBV5-6 and TRBJ2-7, with TRBD2 identical over 7 bases. V shed 2 bases and J 7 bases; nucleotides not matched to a gene: 6. Germline V gene data show CDR1 as SGHDT and CDR2 as YYEEEE. The CDR3 length is 13 residues. Written as DNA, the CDR3 is TGTGCCAGCAGCTTAGGCAGGACTAGGGAGCAGTACTTC. Its translation: CASSLGRTREQYF.

This sequence joins TRBV5-1 and TRBJ2-1; D is possibly TRBD1 or TRBD2 (5 bases each). V was shortened by 3 bases and J by 0 bases, with 10 bases between the two germline ends. The CDR3 is made up of 15 amino acids. CDR1 and CDR2 (germline): SGHRS, YFSETQ. The CDR3 bases are TGCGCCAGCAGCTCCGAGGGGAGCTCCTACAATGAGCAGTTCTTC. Its protein is CASSSEGSSYNEQFF. Full variable domain (outside the CDR3, taken from reference TRBV5-1 and TRBJ2-1): KAGVTQTPRYLIKTRGQQVTLSCSPISGHRSVSWYQQTPGQGLQFLFEYFSETQRNKGNFPGRFSGRQFSNSRSEMNVSTLELGDSALYLCASSSEGSSYNEQFFGPGTRLTVL.

The chain uses TRBV25-1 and TRBJ2-7, with 11 bases identical to TRBD1. Trimming at V came to 2 bases and at J to 3 bases, leaving 3 bases not matched to a gene. The CDR3 covers 15 residues. Per germline, CDR1 MGHDK and CDR2 SYGVNS. The CDR3 bases are TGTGCCAGCAGTGAAATGGGGACAGGGGGCTACGAGCAGTACTTC. The encoded protein is CASSEMGTGGYEQYF.

This chain joins TRBV6-1 and TRBJ1-6; D ambiguous. The CDR3 is 13 residues long. Per germline, CDR1 MNHNS and CDR2 SASEGT. The CDR3 region is CAIQSSYNSPLHF. The DNA of the CDR3 is TGTGCTATCCAGAGCTCCTATAATTCACCCCTCCACTTT.

J is TRBJ1-1 and V is TRBV11-2; TRBD1 might be the D (6 bases). There are 12 residues in the CDR3. In germline, CDR1 is SGHAT, CDR2 FQNNGV. V was cut by 6 bases and J by 5 bases, with 10 bases left in between. The CDR3 is CASSLQGTEAFF. The CDR3 DNA follows: TGTGCCAGCAGTCTGCAGGGGACTGAAGCTTTCTTT.

The V call is TRBV2, the J call TRBJ1-5; 7 nucleotides line up with TRBD1. CDR1 and CDR2 from the germline V gene are SNHLY and FYNNEI. J was trimmed by 0 bases and V by 5 bases; bases with no gene match: 13. This CDR3 region has 18 residues. DNA for the CDR3: TGTGCCAGCAGTATTACCCCGGGACAGACCTATAGCAATCAGCCCCAGCATTTT. Translation: CASSITPGQTYSNQPQHF.

V gene TRBV29-1 combines with J gene TRBJ1-1, with 8 nucleotides matching TRBD1. CDR3 length: 12 amino acids. After removal of 5 bases from V and 3 bases from J, the junction contained 2 bases not matched to a gene. Germline V CDR1 and CDR2: SQVTM, ANQGSEA. CDR3 DNA: TGCAGCGTTAGACAGGGGTACACTGAAGCTTTCTTT. As protein: CSVRQGYTEAFF.

This clone was observed a single time. The CDR3: CASSQGSDRGRRREKLFF. CDR3 nucleotide sequence: TGCGCCAGCAGCCAAGGTTCGGACAGGGGGCGCAGAAGGGAAAAACTGTTTTTT. The chain carries TRBV4-1 and TRBJ1-4, with 11 bases identical to TRBD1. Germline assignment: CDR1 MGHRA and CDR2 YSYEKL. The CDR3 has 18 amino acids. V shed 1 base, J shed 8 bases, and the junction held 12 bases outside the gene matches.

Comment on this clone: The sample contains more than one DNA sequence encoding this CDR3. The chain employs TRBV7-9 and TRBJ2-3; D not resolved. The CDR3 extends over 14 amino acids. The V end lost 3 bases, the J end lost 2 bases, and 9 bases lay between the germline ends. Germline V gene lookup returns CDR1 SEHNR and CDR2 FQNEAQ (reference sequence). The CDR3 DNA reads TGTGCCAGCAGCTTGGGGTTTTCCACAGATACGCAGTATTTT. Its protein product is CASSLGFSTDTQYF. The full variable domain, with the rest looked up from reference TRBV7-9 and TRBJ2-3, is DTGVSQNPRHKITKRGQNVTFRCDPISEHNRLYWYRQTLGQGPEFLTYFQNEAQLEKSRLLSDRFSAERPKGSFSTLEIQRTEQGDSAMYLCASSLGFSTDTQYFGPGTRLTVL.

Remarks on this clone: At one end the junction does not follow the germline gene, possibly because of a read error. The rearrangement uses TRBV2 and TRBJ2-7; the match to TRBD2 covers 13 bases. Germline loops: CDR1 SNHLY, CDR2 FYNNEI. The CDR3 is 15 residues long. The CDR3 protein is CASREGLAGAYEQYF. The CDR3 region has the DNA TGTGCCAGCAGGGAAGGACTAGCGGGAGCCTACGAGCAGTACTTC.

The rearrangement uses TRBV6-1 and TRBJ1-5; 7 bases fit TRBD1. The CDR3 is made up of 13 amino acids. V trimming: 7 bases; J trimming: 16 bases; junction bases outside the gene matches: 16. The germline gives CDR1 MNHNS, CDR2 SASEGT. CDR3 residues: CASISPGRGQPHF. CDR3 nucleotide sequence: TGTGCCAGCATATCCCCCGGGCGGGGACAGCCACATTTT.

This clone was observed once. CDR3 sequence reads: CASNPGLAGWAGELFF. CDR3 DNA sequence: TGTGCCAGTAACCCGGGACTAGCGGGATGGGCCGGGGAGCTGTTTTTT. The chain carries TRBV19 and TRBJ2-2; 13 bases align to TRBD2. This CDR3 has 16 amino acids. Germline lookup yields CDR1 LNHDA and CDR2 SQIVND (reference sequence). J gave up 6 bases and V 7 bases, and 8 bases lay outside the gene matches.

The J gene is TRBJ2-5, the V gene TRBV18; D perhaps matches TRBD1 (5 bases). The better agreement between TRBJ2-7 and the DNA end casts doubt on the J call. The CDR3 extends over 15 amino acids. Germline V gene sequence: CDR1 KGHSH, CDR2 LQKENI. CDR3 sequence (DNA): TGTGCCAGCTCACCTTTCGAGACAGTTTCCTACGAGCAGTACTTC. Translated, it gives CASSPFETVSYEQYF.

CDR3 sequence reads: CAQQKREGNEQFF. The CDR3 nucleotides are TGTGCCCAGCAGAAGAGGGAGGGCAATGAGCAGTTCTTC. The V call is TRBV2, the J call TRBJ2-1, with 7 positions matching TRBD2. V lost 11 bases and J lost 6; bases outside the gene matches: 10. Germline assignment: CDR1 SNHLY and CDR2 FYNNEI. CDR3 length: 13 amino acids.

This clone was detected a few times. The chain has TRBV9 and TRBJ1-1, with D uncertain. The CDR3 extends over 13 amino acids. From germline, CDR1 is SGDLS and CDR2 YYNGEE. V dropped 0 bases and J dropped 1 base, with 4 bases sitting between them. The CDR3 region has the DNA TGTGCCAGCAGCGTAGTGCAGAACACTGAAGCTTTCTTT. Translation: CASSVVQNTEAFF. The variable domain in full, completed from reference TRBV9 and TRBJ1-1, reads DSGVTQTPKHLITATGQRVTLRCSPRSGDLSVYWYQQSLDQGLQFLIQYYNGEERAKGNILERFSAQQFPDLHSELNLSSLELGDSALYFCASSVVQNTEAFFGQGTRLTVV.